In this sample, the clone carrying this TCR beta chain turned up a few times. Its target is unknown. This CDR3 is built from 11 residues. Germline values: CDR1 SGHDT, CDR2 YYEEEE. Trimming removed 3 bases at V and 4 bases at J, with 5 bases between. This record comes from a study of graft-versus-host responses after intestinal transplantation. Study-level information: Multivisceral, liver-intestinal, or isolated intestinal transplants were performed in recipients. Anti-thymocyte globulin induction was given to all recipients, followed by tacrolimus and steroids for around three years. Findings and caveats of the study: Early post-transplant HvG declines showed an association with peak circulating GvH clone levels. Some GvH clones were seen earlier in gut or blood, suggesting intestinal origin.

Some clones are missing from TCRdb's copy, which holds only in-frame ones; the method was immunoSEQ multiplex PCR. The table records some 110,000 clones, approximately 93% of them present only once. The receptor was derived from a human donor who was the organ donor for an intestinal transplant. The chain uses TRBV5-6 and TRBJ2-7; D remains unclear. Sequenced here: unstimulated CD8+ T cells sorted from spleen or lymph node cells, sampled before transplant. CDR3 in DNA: TGTGCCAGCAGCTCCTCATACGAGCAGTACTTC. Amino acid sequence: CASSSSYEQYF.